These 26 T cell receptor beta chains came from one sample sequenced in a study of blood T cell repertoires in COVID-19. The data were produced by immunoSEQ multiplex PCR, yet TCRdb's version contains in-frame clones alone and is incomplete. This table holds 25,000 to 30,000 clones, approximately 76% found once. The sample comprised peripheral blood. These TCRs come from a man in his 70s with acute or convalescent COVID-19.

The V call is TRBV19, the J call TRBJ1-5; tentatively, D is TRBD1 (5 bases). The CDR3 covers 16 residues. Germline V lookup: CDR1 LNHDA, CDR2 SQIVND (reference sequence). Trimming shortened V by 10 bases and J by 0 bases, and 19 bases separated the two germline ends. CDR3 DNA: TGTGCCACTACGCCCGCAGGGCCCTTTAGCAATCAGCCCCAGCATTTT. Translation: CATTPAGPFSNQPQHF.

This chain links TRBV6-2 or TRBV6-3 with TRBJ2-2; 7 bases align to TRBD2. CDR3 length equals 15 residues. The germline CDR1 and CDR2 sequences are MNHEY and SVGEGT. V was pared by 3 bases and J by 7 bases, with 8 bases of the junction left unmatched. CDR3 DNA sequence: TGTGCCAGCAGTTATACCGGGAGGAATGTCGGGGAGCTGTTTTTT. This encodes CASSYTGRNVGELFF.

This chain uses TRBV19 with TRBJ2-3; TRBD1 is a possible D gene (6 bases). The V gene lost 5 bases and the J gene lost 0 bases, with 12 bases spanning the gap. Germline loops: CDR1 LNHDA, CDR2 SQIVND (reference sequence). The CDR3 loop spans 15 amino acids. The CDR3 coding sequence is TGTGCCAGTAGTGTTCTGGACAGTAGCACAGATACGCAGTATTTT. Amino acids: CASSVLDSSTDTQYF.

The chain uses TRBV5-4 and TRBJ2-7; 13 positions agree with TRBD2. The J call may be mistaken, given a closer DNA end match to TRBJ2-1. This CDR3 spans 17 amino acids. CDR1 is SGHNT and CDR2 is YYREEE in the germline V gene (reference sequence). The chain's CDR3 is CASSRKGTSGNHNEQFF. DNA of the CDR3: TGTGCCAGCAGCCGTAAAGGGACTAGCGGGAACCACAATGAGCAGTTCTTC.

The chain has TRBV29-1 and TRBJ1-2; D perhaps matches TRBD1 (6 bases). Germline V gene lookup returns CDR1 SQVTM and CDR2 ANQGSEA. With 4 bases removed from V and 5 bases from J, the gap between germline ends came to 14 bases. This CDR3 has 13 amino acids. The chain's CDR3 is CSVGGQGLYGYTF. In DNA form, the CDR3 reads TGCAGCGTTGGAGGCCAGGGGTTGTATGGCTACACCTTC.

The rearrangement joins TRBV3-1 (or the pseudogene TRBV3-2) to TRBJ2-2, with D perhaps matching TRBD1 (5 bases). The germline CDR1 and CDR2 sequences are LGHDT and YNNKEL (reference sequence). Trimming took off 3 bases at V and 0 bases at J, with 11 bases between the two ends. The CDR3 spans 16 residues. DNA of the CDR3: TGTGCCAGCAGCCAGAAAGGACACCCGAACACCGGGGAGCTGTTTTTT. Its translation is CASSQKGHPNTGELFF.

This chain connects TRBV19 to TRBJ2-3; 10 positions match TRBD2. Unmatched junction bases numbered 3, after V lost 6 bases and J lost 0 bases. Germline V lookup: CDR1 LNHDA, CDR2 SQIVND (reference sequence). This CDR3 has 15 residues. CDR3 protein: CASSQLAGSTDTQYF. The CDR3 DNA is TGTGCCAGTAGCCAACTAGCGGGAAGCACAGATACGCAGTATTTT. The full variable domain, completed using reference TRBV19 and TRBJ2-3, is DGGITQSPKYLFRKEGQNVTLSCEQNLNHDAMYWYRQDPGQGLRLIYYSQIVNDFQKGDIAEGYSVSREKKESFPLTVTSAQKNPTAFYLCASSQLAGSTDTQYFGPGTRLTVL.

This rearrangement joins TRBV28 to TRBJ1-2, with D possibly being TRBD1 (5 bases). This CDR3 has 14 residues. The V gene's germline CDR1 is MDHEN and CDR2 SYDVKM. V was shortened by 3 bases and J by 3 bases, with 11 bases between the two germline ends. CDR3 residues: CASSFVTGYYGYTF. CDR3 bases: TGTGCCAGCAGTTTCGTCACAGGCTACTATGGCTACACCTTC.

This clone was detected a few times. Here the CDR3 reads CASSSDREQYSPLHF. CDR3 DNA: TGTGCCAGCAGCTCCGACAGGGAACAATACTCACCCCTCCACTTT. The chain joins TRBV9 to TRBJ1-6; TRBD1 matches at 7 bases. The CDR3 is 15 residues long. The ends lost 4 bases at V and 10 bases at J; junction bases unmatched: 11. Germline V gene lookup returns CDR1 SGDLS and CDR2 YYNGEE.

This clone has a handful of counts. The chain uses TRBV18 and TRBJ2-1, with 9 bases matching TRBD2. This CDR3 spans 13 amino acids. V lost 5 bases and J lost 9; bases outside the gene matches: 5. In germline, CDR1 is KGHSH, CDR2 LQKENI. The CDR3, as DNA: TGTGCCAGCTCATCTTCGACTAGCGGTGAGCAGTTCTTC. Amino acid sequence: CASSSSTSGEQFF.

The CDR3 DNA follows: TGTGCCAGCTCCTTCTCGGGGGGAGCCAGCACAGATACGCAGTATTTT. Its protein product is CASSFSGGASTDTQYF. This sequence joins TRBV18 and TRBJ2-3; 7 bases align to TRBD2. The CDR3 totals 16 residues. Germline loops: CDR1 KGHSH, CDR2 LQKENI. The junction had 9 bases not matched to a gene; V was cut back by 6 bases and J by 0 bases.

This rearrangement joins TRBV6-6 to TRBJ1-1, with 9 bases fitting TRBD1. The germline CDR1 and CDR2 sequences are MNHNY and SVGAGI (reference sequence). J gave up 5 bases and V 2 bases, and 6 bases lay outside the gene matches. There are 15 residues in the CDR3. The CDR3 here is CASSYPDRGFTEAFF. The CDR3 coding sequence is TGTGCCAGCAGTTACCCGGACAGGGGCTTTACTGAAGCTTTCTTT.

This clone was counted a few times. The gene calls are TRBV14 and TRBJ1-2, with unresolved D. Germline V lookup: CDR1 SGHDN, CDR2 FVKESK. V was trimmed by 1 base and J by 3 bases, leaving 9 bases between them. The CDR3 totals 14 residues. The chain's CDR3 is CASSQGTEHYGYTF. CDR3 coding DNA: TGTGCCAGCAGCCAAGGAACAGAGCACTATGGCTACACCTTC.

DNA for the CDR3: TGTGCCAGCAGTCTACTACAACAGGGAAAACTGTTTTTT. As protein: CASSLLQQGKLFF. V gene TRBV6-2 or TRBV6-3 combines with J gene TRBJ1-4; D is perhaps TRBD1 (6 bases). The V gene lost 5 bases and the J gene lost 10 bases, with 14 bases spanning the gap. CDR1 MNHEY and CDR2 SVGEGT come from the germline V gene. This CDR3 is 13 amino acids long.

The table lists this clone with a few counts. This chain uses TRBV5-8 with TRBJ1-2; D gene uncertain. This CDR3 region has 15 residues. Trimming pared 3 bases from V and 7 bases from J, leaving 19 bases between. Per the germline V gene, CDR1 is SGHTS and CDR2 is YDEGEE. The CDR3 DNA follows: TGTGCCAGCAGCTCTATACGGGCTCAACGGGGTGGCTACACCTTC. It translates to CASSSIRAQRGGYTF.

This chain uses TRBV19 with TRBJ1-5; TRBD1 is a possible D gene (5 bases). CDR3 size: 14 residues. Trimming removed 7 bases from V and 7 bases from J, with 17 bases in between. Germline CDR1 is LNHDA and CDR2 is SQIVND (reference sequence). The CDR3 nucleotides read TGTGCCAGTACCCCGGGGGGAAGGACGCAGCCCCAGCATTTT. Translated: CASTPGGRTQPQHF.

The gene calls are TRBV10-2 and TRBJ2-1; D perhaps matches TRBD2 (6 bases). Germline V CDR1 and CDR2: WSHSY, SAAADI. With 8 bases removed from V and 8 bases from J, the gap between germline ends came to 16 bases. The CDR3 spans 13 residues. The CDR3 DNA reads TGCGCCAGCTACCAAATACCGGGGGATGAGCAGTTCTTC. Translation: CASYQIPGDEQFF.

The chain joins TRBV11-3 to TRBJ2-1; 8 nucleotides align to TRBD2. Germline values: CDR1 SGHNT, CDR2 YENEEA. J lost 4 bases, V lost 0 bases, and 5 bases had no gene match. This CDR3 is 16 amino acids long. In DNA form, the CDR3 reads TGTGCCAGCAGCTTAGAGGCTAGCGGGCTATACAATGAGCAGTTCTTC. This translates into CASSLEASGLYNEQFF.

The chain recombines TRBV14 with TRBJ2-1; no clear D. This CDR3 has 16 residues. Deletions cut 2 bases from V and 0 bases from J, with 11 bases between. The germline V gene has CDR1 SGHDN and CDR2 FVKESK. As DNA, the CDR3 is TGTGCCAGCAGCCAATTCCACGAGAGCTCCTACAATGAGCAGTTCTTC. This codes for CASSQFHESSYNEQFF.

This clone was seen a few times. This chain uses TRBV28 with TRBJ1-2; D is ambiguous. The CDR3 has 14 residues. V lost 10 bases to trimming and J lost 3 bases, with 18 bases between them. Germline CDR1 is MDHEN and CDR2 is SYDVKM. The chain's CDR3 is CATTVNTQDYGYTF. In DNA, the CDR3 is TGTGCCACCACAGTTAATACACAAGACTATGGCTACACCTTC.

The table lists this clone with a count of one. The chain couples TRBV12-3 or TRBV12-4 to TRBJ1-6; 7 nucleotides agree with TRBD1. The trim removed 8 bases at V and 5 bases at J, leaving 3 bases unmatched. CDR3 length equals 13 residues. Written as DNA, the CDR3 is TGTGCCAGCGCGGGACAGCATAATTCACCCCTCCACTTT. It yields the protein CASAGQHNSPLHF.

The chain uses TRBV12-3 or TRBV12-4 and TRBJ2-5; 8 positions agree with TRBD2. Trimming removed 10 bases from V and 4 bases from J; junction bases left unmatched: 5. CDR3 length: 12 amino acids. In DNA form, the CDR3 reads TGTGCCACAGCGGCGGGGGGAGAGACCCAGTACTTC. Translation: CATAAGGETQYF.

This clone was found once. The junction does not match germline at one end; this may be a read error. The V and J genes are TRBV9 and TRBJ2-5, with 9 positions matching TRBD2. CDR3 length equals 16 residues. Per germline, CDR1 SGDLS and CDR2 YYNGEE. The CDR3 loop is CARSAGGAGAQETQYF. CDR3 DNA: TGTGCCCGCAGCGCGGGGGGGGCTGGGGCCCAAGAGACCCAGTACTTC.

The CDR3 DNA reads TGTGCCAGCAGCACTAGACAGGGAGCGAACACCGGGGAGCTGTTTTTT. Protein sequence: CASSTRQGANTGELFF. This rearrangement joins TRBV7-2 to TRBJ2-2; TRBD1 aligns across 7 bases. Germline trimming cut 5 bases from V and 0 bases from J; bases unmatched to any gene: 6. CDR1 and CDR2 from the germline V gene are SGHTA and FQGNSA. The CDR3 runs 16 residues. The whole variable domain, remainder taken from reference TRBV7-2 and TRBJ2-2, is GAGVSQSPSNKVTEKGKDVELRCDPISGHTALYWYRQSLGQGLEFLIYFQGNSAPDKSGLPSDRFSAERTGGSVSTLTIQRTQQEDSAVYLCASSTRQGANTGELFFGEGSRLTVL.

The V call is TRBV19, the J call TRBJ2-5; 7 bases are a match to TRBD1. V was pared by 4 bases and J by 2 bases, with 4 bases of the junction left unmatched. The germline gives CDR1 LNHDA, CDR2 SQIVND (reference sequence). CDR3 length: 14 amino acids. CDR3 in amino acids: CASSTTGYQETQYF. CDR3 coding DNA: TGTGCCAGTAGTACGACAGGGTATCAAGAGACCCAGTACTTC.

The chain uses TRBV12-3 or TRBV12-4 and TRBJ2-7; D may be TRBD2 (6 bases). Trimming took 7 bases from V and 4 from J, leaving 14 bases between them. The CDR3 sequence is 13 residues long. CDR3: CASTNTGLYEQYF. DNA for the CDR3: TGTGCCAGCACCAACACCGGACTATACGAGCAGTACTTC.